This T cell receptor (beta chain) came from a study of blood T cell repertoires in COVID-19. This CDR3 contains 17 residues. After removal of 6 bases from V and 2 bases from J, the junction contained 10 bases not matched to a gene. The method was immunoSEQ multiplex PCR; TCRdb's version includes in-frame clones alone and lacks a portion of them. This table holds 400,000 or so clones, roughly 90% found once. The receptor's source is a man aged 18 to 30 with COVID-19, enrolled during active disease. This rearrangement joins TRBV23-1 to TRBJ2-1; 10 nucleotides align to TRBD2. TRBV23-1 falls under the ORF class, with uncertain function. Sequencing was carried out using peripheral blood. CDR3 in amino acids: CASSHRGAGGPYNEQFF. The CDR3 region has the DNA TGCGCCAGCAGCCATAGGGGAGCGGGGGGGCCCTACAATGAGCAGTTCTTC.